The next 19 T cell receptor beta chains were all read from a single sample in a study of cytomegalovirus exposure and HLA in healthy donors (dated by TCRdb to 2017 to 2019). Library method: the immunoSEQ multiplex PCR assay. For the multiplex PCR, a mixture combining 60 forward primers for TCR Vbeta segments and 13 reverse primers for TCR Jbeta segments was used. The immuneACCESS repertoire file appears here via TCRdb, limited to in-frame rearrangements. These files lack a portion of the clones; in checked studies, under half of the deficit traces to unresolved V genes, and the cause of the others is not known. The sample profile shows fewer than 200,000 clones; approximately 72% of them were found once. The top ten hold roughly 2% of the sample. The sequencing input was PBMCs. The receptors were sampled from a female donor in good health and CMV-seronegative.

On this clone: The same CDR3 arises from other DNA sequences in this sample as well. The gene calls are TRBV9 and TRBJ1-1, with TRBD1 identical over 7 bases. The CDR3 totals 14 residues. The V and J ends lost 3 bases and 0 bases, in that order; junction bases with no gene match: 2. Germline V gives CDR1 SGDLS, CDR2 YYNGEE. The CDR3: CASSAGQMNTEAFF. The CDR3 DNA is TGTGCCAGCAGCGCGGGACAGATGAACACTGAAGCTTTCTTT.

This sequence joins TRBV5-1 and TRBJ1-2; TRBD1 is a possible D gene (5 bases). V was pared by 5 bases and J by 4 bases, with 15 bases between. This CDR3 has 14 residues. From germline, CDR1 is SGHRS and CDR2 YFSETQ. Here the CDR3 DNA reads TGCGCCAGCAGTGGAAGGGGAATAGCCTATGGCTACACCTTC. Translation gives CASSGRGIAYGYTF. Drawing the rest from reference TRBV5-1 and TRBJ1-2, the complete variable domain is KAGVTQTPRYLIKTRGQQVTLSCSPISGHRSVSWYQQTPGQGLQFLFEYFSETQRNKGNFPGRFSGRQFSNSRSEMNVSTLELGDSALYLCASSGRGIAYGYTFGSGTRLTVV.

Notes on this clone: Other DNA sequences within the sample encode an identical CDR3. The chain couples TRBV5-1 to TRBJ2-1; 10 bases are a match to TRBD2. The CDR3 spans 16 residues. Trimming removed 0 bases from V and 3 bases from J; junction bases left unmatched: 3. Looked up from germline, CDR1 is SGHRS and CDR2 is YFSETQ. Written as DNA, the CDR3 is TGCGCCAGCAGCTTGGGACTAGCGGGTAGCTACAATGAGCAGTTCTTC. This translates into CASSLGLAGSYNEQFF.

The chain combines TRBV6-1 with TRBJ2-3; 7 nucleotides match TRBD1. The CDR3 is 13 residues long. V lost 10 bases and J lost 6; bases outside the gene matches: 10. CDR1 and CDR2 from the germline V gene are MNHNS and SASEGT. The CDR3 DNA follows: TGTGCCACCGGACAGGTTGGGGCGGATACGCAGTATTTT. Amino acids: CATGQVGADTQYF.

The chain carries TRBV4-1 and TRBJ2-3, with 7 bases fitting TRBD2. The CDR3 has 20 residues. Per germline, CDR1 MGHRA and CDR2 YSYEKL. Trimming at V came to 1 base and at J to 0 bases, leaving 16 bases not matched to a gene. CDR3: CASSQGFGLVTASSTDTQYF. CDR3 DNA sequence: TGCGCCAGCAGCCAAGGATTTGGACTAGTGACCGCTAGCAGCACAGATACGCAGTATTTT.

The gene calls are TRBV4-2 and TRBJ1-6; 8 nucleotides line up with TRBD1. This CDR3 is built from 15 residues. V was pared by 1 base and J by 9 bases, with 5 bases of the junction left unmatched. The germline V gene has CDR1 LGHNA and CDR2 YNFKEQ. CDR3 in DNA: TGTGCCAGCAGCCAAGGACAGGGGTTTCTTTCACCCCTCCACTTT. Amino acids: CASSQGQGFLSPLHF.

The V and J genes are TRBV5-1 and TRBJ2-5; 7 nucleotides align to TRBD1. The CDR3 is 14 residues long. The germline V gene has CDR1 SGHRS and CDR2 YFSETQ. V gave up 3 bases and J gave up 0 bases; unmatched junction bases: 2. The CDR3 coding sequence is TGCGCCAGCAGCTCCGGGACAGACCAAGAGACCCAGTACTTC. This gives the protein CASSSGTDQETQYF. Filled out from reference TRBV5-1 and TRBJ2-5, the complete variable domain reads KAGVTQTPRYLIKTRGQQVTLSCSPISGHRSVSWYQQTPGQGLQFLFEYFSETQRNKGNFPGRFSGRQFSNSRSEMNVSTLELGDSALYLCASSSGTDQETQYFGPGTRLLVL.

The chain carries TRBV10-3 and TRBJ2-6, with 9 bases identical to TRBD1. CDR3 size: 20 residues. Trimming took 6 bases from V and 0 from J; bases not matched to a gene: 15. Per germline, CDR1 ENHRY and CDR2 SYGVKD. CDR3 loop: CAIRGETTGGGFSGANVLTF. CDR3 DNA: TGTGCCATCAGGGGGGAGACTACAGGGGGCGGCTTCTCTGGGGCCAACGTCCTGACTTTC.

The genes are TRBV2 and TRBJ1-2; no reliable D call. Trimming stripped 8 bases from V and 4 bases from J, with 23 bases between. CDR3 length equals 16 residues. Germline V gene lookup returns CDR1 SNHLY and CDR2 FYNNEI. CDR3 sequence reads: CASSLTSGGFVYGYTF. The DNA of the CDR3 is TGTGCCAGCTCATTAACGTCTGGAGGGTTTGTCTATGGCTACACCTTC.

The DNA of the CDR3 is TGTGCCAGCAGTGGGGGTAGCGGGGGTCCTCAAGAGACCCAGTACTTC. It is translated as CASSGGSGGPQETQYF. V is TRBV2 and J is TRBJ2-5; TRBD2 aligns across 9 bases. V lost 4 bases, J lost 2 bases, and 8 bases stayed unmatched. The CDR3 spans 16 residues. Germline lookup yields CDR1 SNHLY and CDR2 FYNNEI.

The gene calls are TRBV5-1 and TRBJ2-3; tentatively, D is TRBD2 (6 bases). The V end was cut by 4 bases, the J end by 0 bases, with 15 bases between. Germline V gene lookup returns CDR1 SGHRS and CDR2 YFSETQ. The CDR3 contains 16 residues. The CDR3 loop is CASSPGRGISTDTQYF. The CDR3 nucleotides are TGCGCCAGCAGCCCCGGACGGGGGATTAGCACAGATACGCAGTATTTT.

This clone occurred a few times. The V call is TRBV5-1, the J call TRBJ2-2; perhaps TRBD2 as D (5 bases). V lost 0 bases, J lost 0 bases, and 9 bases lay in between. Germline V gives CDR1 SGHRS, CDR2 YFSETQ. The CDR3 extends over 16 amino acids. The CDR3: CASSLAPLANTGELFF. The CDR3 nucleotides read TGCGCCAGCAGCTTGGCCCCACTAGCGAACACCGGGGAGCTGTTTTTT.

The V and J genes are TRBV2 and TRBJ1-5; TRBD1 aligns across 7 bases. The CDR3 covers 16 residues. V trimming: 5 bases; J trimming: 2 bases; junction bases outside the gene matches: 9. Germline assignment: CDR1 SNHLY and CDR2 FYNNEI. The CDR3 is CASSTLTGQGNQPQHF. The CDR3, as DNA: TGTGCCAGCAGTACTCTGACAGGGCAAGGCAATCAGCCCCAGCATTTT. The full variable domain, in which reference TRBV2 and TRBJ1-5 provide the parts outside the CDR3, is EPEVTQTPSHQVTQMGQEVILRCVPISNHLYFYWYRQILGQKVEFLVSFYNNEISEKSEIFDDQFSVERPDGSNFTLKIRSTKLEDSAMYFCASSTLTGQGNQPQHFGDGTRLSIL.

The CDR3 spells CASSGTGQGGYNEQFF. DNA of the CDR3: TGCGCCAGCAGCGGAACTGGACAGGGTGGCTACAATGAGCAGTTCTTC. The rearrangement uses TRBV5-1 and TRBJ2-1, with TRBD1 matching 8 bases. This CDR3 has 16 amino acids. Trimming cost V 4 bases and J 3 bases; bases outside gene matches: 9. From germline, CDR1 is SGHRS and CDR2 YFSETQ.

There are a few counts of this clone. V and J are TRBV5-1 and TRBJ2-2; D perhaps matches TRBD2 (5 bases). Trimming pared 0 bases from V and 5 bases from J, leaving 14 bases between. The length of the CDR3 is 16 residues. The germline gives CDR1 SGHRS, CDR2 YFSETQ. The CDR3 here is CASSLDSASGTGELFF. CDR3 nucleotide sequence: TGCGCCAGCAGCTTGGACTCAGCCTCGGGGACCGGGGAGCTGTTTTTT.

This CDR3 reads CASSFDRNTEAFF. CDR3 in DNA: TGTGCCAGTAGTTTCGACAGGAACACTGAAGCTTTCTTT. V and J are TRBV19 and TRBJ1-1; TRBD1 is a possible D gene (5 bases). Trimming took off 5 bases at V and 1 base at J, with 8 bases between the two ends. The CDR3 loop spans 13 amino acids. Germline CDR1 and CDR2: LNHDA and SQIVND (reference sequence).

The CDR3: CSVVPGQYSYEQYF. The CDR3 nucleotides are TGCAGCGTTGTCCCGGGACAGTACTCCTACGAGCAGTACTTC. The rearrangement uses TRBV29-1 and TRBJ2-7; 7 nucleotides match TRBD1. CDR1 is SQVTM and CDR2 is ANQGSEA in the germline V gene. The CDR3 runs 14 residues. V was clipped by 4 bases and J by 0 bases; unmatched bases: 6.

This clone was detected only once. The V and J genes are TRBV29-1 and TRBJ2-2; D might be TRBD1 (6 bases). V lost 6 bases to trimming and J lost 0 bases, with 11 bases between them. Germline V gene data show CDR1 as SQVTM and CDR2 as ANQGSEA. This CDR3 is 14 amino acids long. The DNA for the CDR3 is TGCAGCGTGACCGGGACATCGAACACCGGGGAGCTGTTTTTT. Amino acid sequence: CSVTGTSNTGELFF.

The CDR3 DNA reads TGCGCCAGCAGAGAGGACGGGGGCTACAATGAGCAGTTCTTC. It encodes CASREDGGYNEQFF. The V call is TRBV5-1, the J call TRBJ2-1; a possible D gene is TRBD2 (6 bases). Trimming left V 5 bases short and J 3 bases short, with 12 bases between. CDR3 length: 14 residues. Looked up from germline, CDR1 is SGHRS and CDR2 is YFSETQ.